A single sample is the source of the 14 T cell receptor beta chains below, sequenced in a study of cytomegalovirus exposure and HLA in healthy donors. The study ran its PCR with 60 Vbeta and 13 Jbeta primers. Generated by immunoSEQ multiplex PCR, the TCRdb table keeps only in-frame clones and is missing some. The data hold roughly 120,000 clones, with 80% observed a single time. Material for sequencing was PBMCs. These receptors came from a man aged 30 to 39 in good health and CMV-seronegative.

The chain has TRBV10-3 and TRBJ2-7; D possibly corresponds to TRBD1 (5 bases). The germline CDR1 and CDR2 sequences are ENHRY and SYGVKD. There are 14 residues in the CDR3. V was pared by 4 bases and J by 3 bases, with 13 bases between. The CDR3 region has the DNA TGTGCCATCAGTGCCGACAGAACAAACTACGAGCAGTACTTC. Its protein is CAISADRTNYEQYF.

In its sample, this clone was seen a few times. The chain couples TRBV29-1 to TRBJ1-2, with D hard to call. Germline V CDR1 and CDR2: SQVTM, ANQGSEA. V lost 6 bases and J lost 5, with 19 bases in between. The CDR3 has 14 amino acids. The CDR3 DNA sequence: TGCAGCGTCCCTAGGTCCGAGGGATCTTATGGCTACACCTTC. It specifies CSVPRSEGSYGYTF. The variable domain in full, completed from reference TRBV29-1 and TRBJ1-2, reads SAVISQKPSRDICQRGTSLTIQCQVDSQVTMMFWYRQQPGQSLTLIATANQGSEATYESGFVIDKFPISRPNLTFSTLTVSNMSPEDSSIYLCSVPRSEGSYGYTFGSGTRLTVV.

The V call is TRBV18, the J call TRBJ1-2, with a weak D call TRBD1 (6 bases). The CDR3 consists of 15 residues. V lost 0 bases to trimming and J lost 8 bases, with 16 bases between them. Germline V CDR1 and CDR2: KGHSH, LQKENI. In nucleotides, the CDR3 is TGTGCCAGCTCACCACCGCTCGGGGGGCCGGGCGGCTACACCTTC. This gives the protein CASSPPLGGPGGYTF.

The rearrangement links TRBV4-1 to TRBJ2-1; D may be TRBD2 (6 bases). The CDR3 is 16 residues long. CDR1 MGHRA and CDR2 YSYEKL come from the germline V gene. V dropped 3 bases and J dropped 3 bases, with 15 bases sitting between them. Written as DNA, the CDR3 is TGCGCCAGCAGCCAGCCTTGGGGCGGGATCTACAATGAGCAGTTCTTC. Translation gives CASSQPWGGIYNEQFF.

The chain joins TRBV7-2 to TRBJ2-7, with 7 bases identical to TRBD1. Germline values: CDR1 SGHTA, CDR2 FQGNSA. The CDR3 extends over 12 amino acids. J gave up 3 bases and V 6 bases, and 2 bases lay outside the gene matches. Here the CDR3 DNA reads TGTGCCAGCAGTGACAGGGTCTACGAGCAGTACTTC. It yields the protein CASSDRVYEQYF. Looking up the rest from reference TRBV7-2 and TRBJ2-7 gives the full variable domain: GAGVSQSPSNKVTEKGKDVELRCDPISGHTALYWYRQSLGQGLEFLIYFQGNSAPDKSGLPSDRFSAERTGGSVSTLTIQRTQQEDSAVYLCASSDRVYEQYFGPGTRLTVT.

V usage is TRBV19 and J usage is TRBJ1-5, with 7 bases aligning to TRBD1. The trim removed 6 bases at V and 6 bases at J, leaving 8 bases unmatched. This CDR3 contains 14 residues. Per germline, CDR1 LNHDA and CDR2 SQIVND (reference sequence). CDR3 nucleotide sequence: TGTGCCAGTAGGAGTACAGGGGATGGTCAGCCCCAGCATTTT. Its translation is CASRSTGDGQPQHF.

The chain is built from TRBV19 and TRBJ1-1; 10 bases line up with TRBD1. The CDR3 loop spans 15 amino acids. Germline lookup yields CDR1 LNHDA and CDR2 SQIVND (reference sequence). Unmatched junction bases numbered 6, after V lost 3 bases and J lost 5 bases. This chain's CDR3 is CASSIGDRGGTEAFF. The DNA for the CDR3 is TGTGCCAGTAGTATCGGGGACAGGGGAGGAACTGAAGCTTTCTTT.

This chain links TRBV6-4 with TRBJ1-1; TRBD1 matches at 7 bases. The germline gives CDR1 MRHNA, CDR2 SNTAGT. There are 13 residues in the CDR3. V trimming: 0 bases; J trimming: 5 bases; junction bases outside the gene matches: 0. The CDR3 spells CASSDSTGTEAFF. For the CDR3, the DNA is TGTGCCAGCAGTGACTCGACAGGGACTGAAGCTTTCTTT.

Points on this clone: At one of its ends the junction is not consistent with the germline gene, which may arise from a read error. V is TRBV5-1 and J is TRBJ2-7; the match to TRBD2 covers 8 bases. The germline V gene encodes CDR1 SGHRS and CDR2 YFSETQ. The CDR3 contains 15 residues. CDR3: CASSWGGSGTYEQSF. Here the CDR3 DNA reads TGCGCCAGCAGCTGGGGGGGTAGCGGGACCTACGAGCAGTCCTTC.

The J gene is TRBJ2-5, the V gene TRBV2, with 7 bases aligning to TRBD1. Germline V lookup: CDR1 SNHLY, CDR2 FYNNEI. CDR3 length: 14 amino acids. V lost 3 bases, J lost 2 bases, and 3 bases stayed unmatched. CDR3 sequence: CASSEGRGQETQYF. The CDR3, as DNA: TGTGCCAGCAGTGAGGGCAGGGGGCAAGAGACCCAGTACTTC.

The chain combines TRBV5-1 with TRBJ2-1; 8 positions match TRBD2. The CDR3 length is 15 residues. Germline-derived CDR1 and CDR2 are SGHRS and YFSETQ. V gave up 2 bases and J gave up 9 bases; unmatched junction bases: 10. This CDR3 is CASSLGSGRAAEQFF. The DNA of the CDR3 is TGCGCCAGCAGCTTAGGTTCCGGGAGGGCCGCTGAGCAGTTCTTC.

This clone was seen once. In nucleotides, the CDR3 is TGTGCCAGCAGCCTCGAGCGGGAGGGGAGCTCCTACGAGCAGTACTTC. Translating gives CASSLEREGSSYEQYF. The genes are TRBV12-1 and TRBJ2-7; no check of the table's D call, TRBD2, against the DNA was made. TRBV12-1 is classified as a pseudogene. The CDR3 totals 16 residues.

This sequence joins TRBV27 and TRBJ2-7; TRBD2 might be the D (6 bases). Trimming took off 2 bases at V and 2 bases at J, with 13 bases between the two ends. The germline V gene has CDR1 MNHEY and CDR2 SMNVEV (reference sequence). The CDR3 loop spans 15 amino acids. This CDR3 is CASSLVLGLAYEQYF. CDR3 in DNA: TGTGCCAGCAGTTTAGTATTGGGACTGGCCTACGAGCAGTACTTC.

This chain joins TRBV7-2 and TRBJ1-2, with D possibly matching TRBD1 (5 bases). The germline V gene encodes CDR1 SGHTA and CDR2 FQGNSA. This CDR3 region has 16 residues. V lost 0 bases to trimming and J lost 0 bases, with 11 bases between them. The chain's CDR3 is CASSLALGGTNYGYTF. Here the CDR3 DNA reads TGTGCCAGCAGCTTAGCGCTCGGGGGAACTAACTATGGCTACACCTTC.